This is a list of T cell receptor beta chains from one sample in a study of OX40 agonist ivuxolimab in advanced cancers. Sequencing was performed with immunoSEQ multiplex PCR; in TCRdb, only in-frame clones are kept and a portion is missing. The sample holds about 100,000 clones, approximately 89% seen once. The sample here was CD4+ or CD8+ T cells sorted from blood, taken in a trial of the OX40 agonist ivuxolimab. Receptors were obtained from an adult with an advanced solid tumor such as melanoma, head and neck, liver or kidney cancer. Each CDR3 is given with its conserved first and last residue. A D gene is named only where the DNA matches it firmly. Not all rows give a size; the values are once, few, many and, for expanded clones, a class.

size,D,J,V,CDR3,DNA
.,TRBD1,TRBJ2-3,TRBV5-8,CASGAGTGRSTDTQYF,TGTGCCAGCGGCGCCGGGACAGGGAGGTCGACAGATACGCAGTATTTT
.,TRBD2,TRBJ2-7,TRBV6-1,CASSEAGASGRWDEQYF,TGTGCCAGCAGTGAAGCCGGAGCTAGCGGGAGATGGGACGAGCAGTACTTC
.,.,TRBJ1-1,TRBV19,CASSMWAQKNTEAFF,TGTGCCAGTAGTATGTGGGCCCAGAAGAACACTGAAGCTTTCTTT
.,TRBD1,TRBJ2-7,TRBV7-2,CASSLTQGAYEQYF,TGTGCCAGCAGCTTAACCCAGGGGGCATACGAGCAGTACTTC
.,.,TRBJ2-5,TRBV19,CASTTGREETQYF,TGTGCCAGTACCACCGGGCGCGAGGAGACCCAGTACTTC
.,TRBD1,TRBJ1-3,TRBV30,CAADRAGNTIYF,TGTGCCGCCGACAGGGCTGGAAACACCATATATTTT
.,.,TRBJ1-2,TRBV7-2,CASSLEGRGSGYGYTF,TGTGCCAGCAGCTTAGAGGGGCGCGGGAGTGGGTATGGCTACACCTTC
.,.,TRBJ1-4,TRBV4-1,CASSHYAPYNEKLFF,TGCGCCAGCAGCCATTACGCCCCTTATAATGAAAAACTGTTTTTT
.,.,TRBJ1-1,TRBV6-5,CASRRDMNTEAFF,TGTGCCAGCAGGCGAGACATGAACACTGAAGCTTTCTTT
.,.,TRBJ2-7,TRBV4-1,CASSQIMVGSYEQYF,TGCGCCAGCAGCCAAATAATGGTAGGGTCCTACGAGCAGTACTTC
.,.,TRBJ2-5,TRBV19,CASSIGGQETQYF,TGTGCCAGTAGTATCGGCGGGCAAGAGACCCAGTACTTC
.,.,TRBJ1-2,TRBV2,CASSEGASLYGYTF,TGTGCCAGCAGTGAGGGGGCTTCGCTCTATGGCTACACCTTC
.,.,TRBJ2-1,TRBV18,CASSWGLSPYNEQFF,TGTGCCAGCTCATGGGGACTTAGCCCTTACAATGAGCAGTTCTTC
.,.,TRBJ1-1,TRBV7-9,CASSFAVDTEAFF,TGTGCCAGCAGCTTCGCCGTGGACACTGAAGCTTTCTTT
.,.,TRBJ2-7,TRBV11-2,CASSLWDVYEQYF,TGTGCCAGCAGCTTATGGGACGTCTACGAGCAGTACTTC
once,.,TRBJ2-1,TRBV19,CASSQVAAYNEQFF,TGTGCCAGTAGTCAAGTAGCGGCCTACAATGAGCAGTTCTTC
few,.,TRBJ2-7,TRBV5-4,CASSLGIGGQYF,TGTGCCAGCAGCTTGGGAATCGGTGGGCAGTACTTC
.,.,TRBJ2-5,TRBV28,CASSEGTGRQTQYF,TGTGCCAGCAGCGAAGGTACAGGGAGGCAGACCCAGTACTTC
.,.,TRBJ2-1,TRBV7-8,CASSLASPAGYNEQFF,TGTGCCAGCAGCTTAGCGTCGCCGGCGGGGTACAATGAGCAGTTCTTC
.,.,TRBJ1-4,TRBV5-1,CASSLGRVNEKLFF,TGCGCCAGCAGCTTGGGAAGGGTTAATGAAAAACTGTTTTTT
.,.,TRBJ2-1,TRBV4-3,CASSQDSSWGAEYGEQFF,TGCGCCAGCAGCCAAGATTCATCTTGGGGGGCAGAGTACGGTGAGCAGTTCTTC
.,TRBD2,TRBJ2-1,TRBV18,CASSPPSSGRSAPQFF,TGTGCCAGCTCACCACCCTCTAGCGGGAGAAGTGCCCCGCAGTTCTTC
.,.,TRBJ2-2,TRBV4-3,CASSQVTGELFF,TGCGCCAGCAGCCAGGTCACCGGGGAGCTGTTTTTT
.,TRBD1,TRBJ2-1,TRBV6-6,CASATRQGPSYNEQFF,TGTGCCAGCGCAACCCGACAGGGGCCTTCCTACAATGAGCAGTTCTTC
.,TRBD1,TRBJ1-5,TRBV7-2,CASSLTGDSGNQPQHF,TGTGCCAGCAGCCTTACCGGGGACAGCGGCAATCAGCCCCAGCATTTT
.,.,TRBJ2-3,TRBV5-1,CASSLGALGGTDTQYF,TGCGCCAGCAGCTTGGGAGCCCTAGGCGGCACAGATACGCAGTATTTT
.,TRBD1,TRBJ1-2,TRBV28,CASSLSRQGAIGYTF,TGTGCCAGCAGTTTATCCCGACAGGGGGCGATTGGCTACACCTTC
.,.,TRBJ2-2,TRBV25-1,CASSALGTLNTGELFF,TGTGCCAGCAGTGCCCTGGGGACGTTGAACACCGGGGAGCTGTTTTTT
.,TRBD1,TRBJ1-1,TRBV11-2,CASSQRDRENTEAFF,TGTGCCAGCAGCCAAAGGGACAGGGAGAACACTGAAGCTTTCTTT
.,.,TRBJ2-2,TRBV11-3,CASSESYGPNTGELFF,TGTGCCAGCAGCGAGAGCTACGGGCCTAACACCGGGGAGCTGTTTTTT
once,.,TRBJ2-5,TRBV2,CASRRGGGETQYF,TGTGCCAGCAGGAGGGGGGGCGGAGAGACCCAGTACTTC
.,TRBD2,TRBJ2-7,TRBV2,CASSPGGVREQYF,TGTGCCAGCAGTCCTGGGGGGGTACGCGAGCAGTACTTC
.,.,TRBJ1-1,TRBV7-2,CASSAEMNTEAFF,TGTGCCAGCAGCGCAGAAATGAACACTGAAGCTTTCTTT
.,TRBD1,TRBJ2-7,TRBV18,CASSSGQGNSEQYF,TGTGCCAGCTCATCTGGACAGGGTAATAGCGAGCAGTACTTC
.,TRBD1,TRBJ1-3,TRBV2,CASSVQGASGNTIYF,TGTGCCAGCAGTGTACAGGGGGCATCTGGAAACACCATATATTTT
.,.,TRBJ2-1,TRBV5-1,CASYRDATYNEQFF,TGCGCCAGTTATCGGGACGCCACGTACAATGAGCAGTTCTTC
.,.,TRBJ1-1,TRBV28,CASNRGTEAFF,TGTGCCAGCAATCGGGGGACTGAAGCTTTCTTT
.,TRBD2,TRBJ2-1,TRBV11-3,CASSPSRLAEESYNEQFF,TGTGCCAGCAGCCCGTCGCGACTAGCGGAAGAGTCCTACAATGAGCAGTTCTTC
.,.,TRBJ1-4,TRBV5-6,CASSIGSVEKLFF,TGTGCCAGCAGCATAGGGTCGGTCGAAAAACTGTTTTTT
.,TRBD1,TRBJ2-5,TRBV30,CAWRVTGGLDEYF,TGTGCCTGGAGGGTAACAGGGGGTTTAGATGAGTACTTC
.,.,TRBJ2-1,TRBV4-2,CASSQDRDLFNEQFF,TGTGCCAGCAGCCAAGATAGGGACTTATTCAATGAGCAGTTCTTC
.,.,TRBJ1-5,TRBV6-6,CASSYSGPESQPQHF,TGTGCCAGCAGTTACTCGGGCCCGGAGAGTCAGCCCCAGCATTTT
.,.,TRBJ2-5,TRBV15,CATSRDLGTQYF,TGTGCCACCAGCAGAGATCTAGGGACCCAGTACTTC
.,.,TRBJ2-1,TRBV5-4,CASSLVGGKQFF,TGTGCCAGCAGCTTGGTAGGCGGGAAGCAGTTCTTC
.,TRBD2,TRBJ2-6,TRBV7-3,CASSLKSGSMAFPGANVLTF,TGTGCCAGCAGCTTAAAAAGCGGGAGTATGGCCTTCCCTGGGGCCAACGTCCTGACTTTC
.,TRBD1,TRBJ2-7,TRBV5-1,CASSKGQGAFYEQYF,TGCGCCAGCAGCAAAGGACAGGGGGCCTTTTACGAGCAGTACTTC
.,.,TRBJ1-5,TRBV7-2,CASSLVSGNQPQHF,TGTGCCAGCAGCTTAGTGTCCGGGAATCAGCCCCAGCATTTT
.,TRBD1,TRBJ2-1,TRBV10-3,CAISQWDSSYNEQFF,TGTGCCATCAGTCAATGGGACAGCTCCTACAATGAGCAGTTCTTC
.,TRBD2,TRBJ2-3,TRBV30,CAWSVSPSGSTDTQYF,TGTGCCTGGAGTGTATCCCCTAGCGGGAGCACAGATACGCAGTATTTT